These 27 T cell receptor beta chains were all obtained from the same sample, sequenced in a study of shared clonotypes between healthy human individuals. Assay used: immunoSEQ multiplex PCR; TCRdb lists only in-frame clones, some missing. The sample contains some 2.3 million clones, approximately 93% of which appear only once. The specimen sequenced was naive CD4+ T cells from PBMCs. Subset defined: CD45RA+ positively selected. The receptors originated from a man aged 18 to 29 in good health. Some clones in this sample may be carry-over from other donors' samples.

The chain is built from TRBV25-1 and TRBJ1-1; maybe TRBD1 (6 bases). CDR1 MGHDK and CDR2 SYGVNS come from the germline V gene. V lost 7 bases to trimming and J lost 7 bases, with 19 bases between them. This CDR3 region has 14 residues. This CDR3 is CASKVAGAIGEAFF. DNA for the CDR3: TGTGCCAGCAAGGTAGCGGGGGCTATTGGTGAAGCTTTCTTT.

V usage is TRBV5-1 and J usage is TRBJ2-3; a weak D match, TRBD2 (6 bases). The CDR3 is 16 amino acids. The V gene lost 6 bases and the J gene lost 0 bases, with 17 bases spanning the gap. From germline, CDR1 is SGHRS and CDR2 YFSETQ. The CDR3 sequence: CASNGFAGSSTDTQYF. CDR3 nucleotide sequence: TGCGCCAGCAACGGCTTCGCGGGATCAAGCACAGATACGCAGTATTTT.

This rearrangement joins TRBV7-8 to TRBJ2-5; TRBD2 aligns across 8 bases. V shed 5 bases and J 4 bases; nucleotides not matched to a gene: 12. CDR1 SGHVS and CDR2 FQNEAQ come from the germline V gene. This CDR3 spans 16 amino acids. This chain's CDR3 is CASSDWSSGGGETQYF. DNA for the CDR3: TGTGCCAGCAGCGATTGGTCCAGCGGGGGCGGAGAGACCCAGTACTTC.

The chain employs TRBV30 and TRBJ1-5; D remains ambiguous. Per germline, CDR1 GTSNPN and CDR2 SVGIG (reference sequence). The CDR3 is 17 residues long. V shed 0 bases and J shed 5 bases, with 20 bases lying between them. The CDR3 here is CAWSVMGNLGSYQPQHF. CDR3 nucleotides: TGTGCCTGGAGTGTAATGGGTAATTTAGGAAGTTATCAGCCCCAGCATTTT.

The chain carries TRBV5-1 and TRBJ2-7; 7 positions agree with TRBD1. This CDR3 is 15 amino acids long. CDR1 is SGHRS and CDR2 is YFSETQ in the germline V gene. Trimming removed 2 bases from V and 6 bases from J; junction bases left unmatched: 11. The CDR3 here is CASSFGRGQFGEQYF. Here the CDR3 DNA reads TGCGCCAGCAGCTTCGGAAGGGGACAGTTTGGCGAGCAGTACTTC.

The chain recombines TRBV18 with TRBJ1-3, with a tentative D call TRBD1 (5 bases). The CDR3 contains 15 residues. V shed 3 bases and J shed 0 bases, with 9 bases lying between them. CDR1 is KGHSH, CDR2 LQKENI, per germline. The CDR3 region is CASSPGTSSGNTIYF. In DNA form, the CDR3 reads TGTGCCAGCTCACCCGGGACCAGCTCTGGAAACACCATATATTTT.

This chain joins TRBV7-9 and TRBJ2-3; TRBD1 aligns across 9 bases. This CDR3 is built from 16 residues. Germline V gene data show CDR1 as SEHNR and CDR2 as FQNEAQ (reference sequence). V lost 0 bases, J lost 1 base, and 2 bases stayed unmatched. CDR3 sequence (DNA): TGTGCCAGCAGCTTAGCAGGGACAGGGCGCACAGATACGCAGTATTTT. Residues: CASSLAGTGRTDTQYF.

The chain is built from TRBV27 and TRBJ2-4; the match to TRBD1 covers 10 bases. The germline V gene has CDR1 MNHEY and CDR2 SMNVEV (reference sequence). The CDR3 is 14 amino acids. V shed 4 bases and J 8 bases; nucleotides not matched to a gene: 5. CDR3 sequence reads: CASSSRDRGDIQYF. DNA of the CDR3: TGTGCCAGCAGTTCCCGGGACAGGGGCGACATTCAGTACTTC.

A single count supports this clone. The same CDR3 can be traced to other DNA sequences in this sample. This chain joins TRBV18 and TRBJ2-5; D gene ambiguous. V shed 3 bases and J shed 1 base, with 6 bases lying between them. This CDR3 is built from 13 residues. Germline V gene lookup returns CDR1 KGHSH and CDR2 LQKENI. CDR3 DNA sequence: TGTGCCAGCTCACCGCTATCCCAAGAGACCCAGTACTTC. This gives the protein CASSPLSQETQYF. Variable domain in full (rest from reference TRBV18 and TRBJ2-5): NAGVMQNPRHLVRRRGQEARLRCSPMKGHSHVYWYRQLPEEGLKFMVYLQKENIIDESGMPKERFSAEFPKEGPSILRIQQVVRGDSAAYFCASSPLSQETQYFGPGTRLLVL.

CDR3 DNA: TGCGCCAGCAGTGAGGCAGGGACAGCCCTTTCGGAAAAACTGTTTTTT. Protein sequence: CASSEAGTALSEKLFF. V gene TRBV10-2 combines with J gene TRBJ1-4, with TRBD1 matching 7 bases. CDR3 length equals 16 residues. Germline CDR1 reads WSHSY; CDR2 reads SAAADI. Trimming took 2 bases from V and 8 from J; bases not matched to a gene: 11.

The count of this clone is one. The chain links TRBV11-3 to TRBJ2-1, with TRBD2 as a possible D gene (5 bases). Germline CDR1 is SGHNT and CDR2 is YENEEA. Trimming took off 3 bases at V and 0 bases at J, with 12 bases between the two ends. This CDR3 is built from 16 residues. The CDR3 sequence: CASSLDSESSYNEQFF. The CDR3 coding sequence is TGTGCCAGCAGCTTGGATAGCGAGAGCTCCTACAATGAGCAGTTCTTC.

The rearrangement links TRBV5-4 to TRBJ2-2; 7 nucleotides agree with TRBD2. The length of the CDR3 is 17 residues. CDR1 is SGHNT and CDR2 is YYREEE in the germline V gene (reference sequence). Trimming removed 3 bases from V and 8 bases from J; junction bases left unmatched: 16. The CDR3 loop reads CASSSPRGKGTNGELFF. The CDR3 region has the DNA TGTGCCAGCAGCTCTCCCCGGGGCAAAGGGACTAATGGGGAGCTGTTTTTT.

The chain's CDR3 is CASSIEGTLARELFF. For the CDR3, the DNA is TGTGCCAGTAGTATAGAGGGGACCTTAGCCAGGGAGCTGTTTTTT. The rearrangement joins TRBV19 to TRBJ2-2; possibly TRBD1 or TRBD2 for D (5 bases each). The V gene's germline CDR1 is LNHDA and CDR2 SQIVND (reference sequence). Trimming removed 0 bases at V and 9 bases at J, with 14 bases between. The CDR3 spans 15 residues.

The V and J genes are TRBV4-1 and TRBJ1-5, with a tentative D call TRBD1 (6 bases). V was trimmed by 3 bases and J by 3 bases, leaving 15 bases between them. Germline V CDR1 and CDR2: MGHRA, YSYEKL. The CDR3 runs 16 residues. CDR3 in amino acids: CASSQARGGFNQPQHF. The CDR3 DNA sequence: TGCGCCAGCAGCCAGGCAAGGGGGGGATTCAATCAGCCCCAGCATTTT.

V usage is TRBV27 and J usage is TRBJ2-7; 7 bases are shared with TRBD2. The CDR3 is made up of 15 amino acids. V shed 6 bases, J shed 2 bases, and the junction held 10 bases outside the gene matches. Per the germline V gene, CDR1 is MNHEY and CDR2 is SMNVEV (reference sequence). The CDR3, as DNA: TGTGCCAGCAGCCGAGTTGGCGGGGGAGCCTACGAGCAGTACTTC. Translating it yields CASSRVGGGAYEQYF.

The V and J genes are TRBV11-2 and TRBJ2-7, with D possibly called TRBD1 or TRBD2 (7 bases each). Trimming pared 5 bases from V and 2 bases from J, leaving 19 bases between. CDR3 length equals 16 residues. CDR1 is SGHAT, CDR2 FQNNGV, per germline. Here the CDR3 DNA reads TGTGCCAGCAGCCCCATCCAGGGGGGGAACCCCTACGAGCAGTACTTC. Its protein is CASSPIQGGNPYEQYF.

Concerning this clone: Other DNA sequences in this specimen translate into the identical CDR3. The gene calls are TRBV5-4 and TRBJ2-2, with 9 positions matching TRBD1. Unmatched junction bases numbered 10, after V lost 1 base and J lost 6 bases. The CDR3 loop spans 17 amino acids. The germline gives CDR1 SGHNT, CDR2 YYREEE (reference sequence). CDR3 bases: TGTGCCAGCAGCTTGTATGTAGGACAGGGGAAATCCGGGGAGCTGTTTTTT. This encodes CASSLYVGQGKSGELFF.

The chain uses TRBV30 and TRBJ2-2; no reliable D call. CDR1 is GTSNPN, CDR2 SVGIG, per germline (reference sequence). V lost 3 bases and J lost 9, with 11 bases in between. There are 12 residues in the CDR3. This CDR3 reads CAWSQSHRELFF. The CDR3 coding sequence is TGTGCCTGGAGCCAATCACACAGGGAGCTGTTTTTT.

This rearrangement joins TRBV27 to TRBJ1-1; maybe TRBD1 (6 bases). Germline CDR1 MNHEY, CDR2 SMNVEV (reference sequence). The CDR3 length is 15 residues. The germline V and J ends were trimmed by 3 bases and 1 base, with 12 bases remaining between them. CDR3 sequence (DNA): TGTGCCAGCAGTTTGCACAGGGTTGGGAACACTGAAGCTTTCTTT. Encoded protein: CASSLHRVGNTEAFF.

The chain recombines TRBV5-4 with TRBJ2-1; unclear D gene. Germline V gene lookup returns CDR1 SGHNT and CDR2 YYREEE (reference sequence). The V end was cut by 1 base, the J end by 4 bases, with 9 bases between. This CDR3 has 14 residues. CDR3 sequence: CASSLNLVYNEQFF. The CDR3 DNA is TGTGCCAGCAGCTTGAATCTGGTATACAATGAGCAGTTCTTC.

Turning to this clone: At the DNA level, this CDR3 is encoded by other sequences in the same sample as well. The chain couples TRBV2 to TRBJ1-2; possible D gene TRBD1, 5 bases. The ends were cut back, 6 bases at V and 2 bases at J, with 10 bases in the middle. CDR1 is SNHLY, CDR2 FYNNEI, per germline. The CDR3 loop spans 13 amino acids. The CDR3 spells CASRTTANYGYTF. The CDR3 coding sequence is TGTGCCAGCAGGACGACAGCAAACTATGGCTACACCTTC.

The gene calls are TRBV6-1 and TRBJ1-5; no reliable D call. The CDR3 consists of 12 residues. The V gene's germline CDR1 is MNHNS and CDR2 SASEGT. V was trimmed by 3 bases and J by 7 bases, leaving 7 bases between them. In DNA, the CDR3 is TGTGCCAGCAGTGAGATAGGGCAGCCCCAGCATTTT. Translated, it gives CASSEIGQPQHF.

This chain joins TRBV11-1 and TRBJ2-3, with D uncertain. The CDR3 consists of 13 residues. V lost 4 bases and J 3 bases, leaving 8 bases between the germline ends. Germline loops: CDR1 SGHAT, CDR2 FQDESV (reference sequence). CDR3 loop: CASSYLTTDTQYF. In DNA form, the CDR3 reads TGTGCCAGCAGCTACCTAACAACAGATACGCAGTATTTT.

The J gene is TRBJ2-3, the V gene TRBV4-1; 10 nucleotides align to TRBD2. The CDR3 length is 16 residues. From germline, CDR1 is MGHRA and CDR2 YSYEKL. V dropped 1 base and J dropped 3; count of bases not matched to a gene: 4. Here the CDR3 DNA reads TGCGCCAGCAGCCAAGGGCTAGCGGGAGAAACAGATACGCAGTATTTT. This codes for CASSQGLAGETDTQYF.

The V call is TRBV11-2, the J call TRBJ2-1; 11 bases agree with TRBD2. V was pared by 4 bases and J by 3 bases, with 8 bases of the junction left unmatched. The germline V gene has CDR1 SGHAT and CDR2 FQNNGV. The CDR3 covers 17 residues. This chain's CDR3 is CASSSSTSGSIYNEQFF. The CDR3 bases are TGTGCCAGCAGCTCCTCTACTAGCGGGAGTATCTACAATGAGCAGTTCTTC.

V and J are TRBV28 and TRBJ1-2, with D maybe TRBD1 (6 bases). The CDR3 spans 13 residues. Germline CDR1 MDHEN, CDR2 SYDVKM. Deletions cut 3 bases from V and 8 bases from J, with 13 bases between. The CDR3 sequence: CASSFTGTGGYTF. DNA of the CDR3: TGTGCCAGCAGTTTCACAGGGACGGGAGGCTACACCTTC.

The V gene is TRBV27, the J gene TRBJ1-2; D is unresolved. V lost 3 bases and J lost 3, with 11 bases in between. There are 14 residues in the CDR3. Germline V CDR1 and CDR2: MNHEY, SMNVEV (reference sequence). This chain's CDR3 is CASSFRVRDYGYTF. The CDR3 DNA reads as TGTGCCAGCAGTTTCCGGGTACGGGACTATGGCTACACCTTC.